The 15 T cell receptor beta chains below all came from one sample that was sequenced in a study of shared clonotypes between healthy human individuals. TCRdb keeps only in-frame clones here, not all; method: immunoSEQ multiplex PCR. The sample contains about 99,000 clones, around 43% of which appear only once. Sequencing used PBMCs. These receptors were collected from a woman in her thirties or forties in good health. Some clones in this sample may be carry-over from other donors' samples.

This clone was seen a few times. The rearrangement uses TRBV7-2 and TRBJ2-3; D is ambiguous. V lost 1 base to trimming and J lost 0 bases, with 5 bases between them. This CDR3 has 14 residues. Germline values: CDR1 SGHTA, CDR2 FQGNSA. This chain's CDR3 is CASSLVASTDTQYF. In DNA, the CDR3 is TGTGCCAGCAGCTTAGTGGCGAGCACAGATACGCAGTATTTT.

The chain's CDR3 is CASISGTWGQPQHF. CDR3 in DNA: TGTGCCAGCATCAGCGGGACTTGGGGGCAGCCCCAGCATTTT. V and J are TRBV28 and TRBJ1-5, with D tentatively TRBD1 (5 bases). The CDR3 is 14 residues long. The germline CDR1 and CDR2 sequences are MDHEN and SYDVKM. Deletions cut 7 bases from V and 7 bases from J, with 17 bases between.

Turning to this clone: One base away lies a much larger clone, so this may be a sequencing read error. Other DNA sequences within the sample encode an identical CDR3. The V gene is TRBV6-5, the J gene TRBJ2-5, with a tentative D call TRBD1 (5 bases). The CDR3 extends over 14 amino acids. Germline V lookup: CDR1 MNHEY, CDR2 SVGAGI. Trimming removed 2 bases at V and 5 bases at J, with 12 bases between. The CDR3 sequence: CASSYTGLKETQYF. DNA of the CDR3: TGTGCCAGCAGTTACACAGGATTGAAGGAGACCCAGTACTTC.

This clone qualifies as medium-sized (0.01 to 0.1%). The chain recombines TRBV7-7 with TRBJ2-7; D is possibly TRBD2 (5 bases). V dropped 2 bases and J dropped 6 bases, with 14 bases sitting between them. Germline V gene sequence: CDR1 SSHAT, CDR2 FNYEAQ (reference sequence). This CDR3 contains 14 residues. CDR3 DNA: TGTGCCAGCAGCTTACAACCGGGGTCGAGCGAGCAGTACTTC. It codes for CASSLQPGSSEQYF.

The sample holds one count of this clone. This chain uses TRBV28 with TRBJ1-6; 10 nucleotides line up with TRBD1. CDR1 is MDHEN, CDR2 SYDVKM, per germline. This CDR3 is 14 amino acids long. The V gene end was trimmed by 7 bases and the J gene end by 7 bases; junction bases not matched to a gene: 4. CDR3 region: CASIPGQGNSPLHF. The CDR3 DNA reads TGTGCCAGCATCCCGGGACAGGGGAATTCACCCCTCCACTTT. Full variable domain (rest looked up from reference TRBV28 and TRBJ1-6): DVKVTQSSRYLVKRTGEKVFLECVQDMDHENMFWYRQDPGLGLRLIYFSYDVKMKEKGDIPEGYSVSREKKERFSLILESASTNQTSMYLCASIPGQGNSPLHFGNGTRLTVT.

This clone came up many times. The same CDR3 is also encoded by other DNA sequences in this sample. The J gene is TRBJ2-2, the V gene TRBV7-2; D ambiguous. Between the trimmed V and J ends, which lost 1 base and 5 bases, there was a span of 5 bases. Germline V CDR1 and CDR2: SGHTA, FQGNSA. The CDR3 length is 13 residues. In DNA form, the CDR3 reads TGTGCCAGCAGCTTAGGACCAACCGGGGAGCTGTTTTTT. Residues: CASSLGPTGELFF.

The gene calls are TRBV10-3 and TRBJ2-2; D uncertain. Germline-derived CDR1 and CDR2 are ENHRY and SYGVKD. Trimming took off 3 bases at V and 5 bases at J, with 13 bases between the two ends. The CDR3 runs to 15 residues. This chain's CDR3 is CAISDQRLNTGELFF. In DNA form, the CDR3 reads TGTGCCATCAGTGATCAGCGACTGAATACCGGGGAGCTGTTTTTT.

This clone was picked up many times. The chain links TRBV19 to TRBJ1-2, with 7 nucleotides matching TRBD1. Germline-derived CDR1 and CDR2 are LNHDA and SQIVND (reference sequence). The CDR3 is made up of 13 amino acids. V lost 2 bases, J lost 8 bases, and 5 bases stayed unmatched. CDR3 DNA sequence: TGTGCCAGTAGTATACAAGGGGGCGGCGGCTACACCTTC. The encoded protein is CASSIQGGGGYTF.

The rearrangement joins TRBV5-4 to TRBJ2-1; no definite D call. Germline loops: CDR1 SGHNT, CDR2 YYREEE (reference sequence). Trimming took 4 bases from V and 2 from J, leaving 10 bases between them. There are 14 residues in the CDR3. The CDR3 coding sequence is TGTGCCAGCAGCCCTTCCGGCACCTACAATGAGCAGTTCTTC. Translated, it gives CASSPSGTYNEQFF.

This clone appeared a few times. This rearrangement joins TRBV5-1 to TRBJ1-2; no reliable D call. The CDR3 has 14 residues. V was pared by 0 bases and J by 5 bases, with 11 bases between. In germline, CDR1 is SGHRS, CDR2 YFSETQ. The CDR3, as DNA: TGCGCCAGCAGCTTGGCAGTGGGATCGTATGGCTACACCTTC. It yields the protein CASSLAVGSYGYTF.

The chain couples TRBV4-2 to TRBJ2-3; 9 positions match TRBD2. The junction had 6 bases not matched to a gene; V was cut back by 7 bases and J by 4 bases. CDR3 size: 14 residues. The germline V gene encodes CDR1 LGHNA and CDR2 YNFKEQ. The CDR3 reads CASKAGGTADTQYF. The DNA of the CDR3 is TGTGCCAGCAAGGCGGGAGGGACCGCAGATACGCAGTATTTT.

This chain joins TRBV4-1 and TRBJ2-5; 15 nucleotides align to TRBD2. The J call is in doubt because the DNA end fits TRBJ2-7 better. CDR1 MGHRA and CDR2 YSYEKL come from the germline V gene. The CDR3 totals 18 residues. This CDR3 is CASSQGTSGRALYYEQYF. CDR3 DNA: TGCGCCAGCAGCCAAGGGACTAGCGGGAGGGCCCTTTACTACGAGCAGTACTTC.

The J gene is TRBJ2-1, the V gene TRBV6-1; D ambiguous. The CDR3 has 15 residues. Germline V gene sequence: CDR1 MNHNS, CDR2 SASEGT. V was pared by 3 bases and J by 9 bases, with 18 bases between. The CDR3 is CASSDPSRGFPEQFF. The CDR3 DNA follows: TGTGCCAGCAGTGACCCGTCCCGAGGTTTCCCTGAGCAGTTCTTC.

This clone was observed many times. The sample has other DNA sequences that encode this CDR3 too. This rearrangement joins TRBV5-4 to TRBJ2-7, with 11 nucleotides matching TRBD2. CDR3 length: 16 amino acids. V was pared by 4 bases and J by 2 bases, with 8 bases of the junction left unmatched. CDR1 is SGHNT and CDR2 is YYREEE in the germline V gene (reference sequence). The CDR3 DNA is TGTGCCAGCAGCCCGGGCGGGACTAGCGGTACCTACGAGCAGTACTTC. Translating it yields CASSPGGTSGTYEQYF.

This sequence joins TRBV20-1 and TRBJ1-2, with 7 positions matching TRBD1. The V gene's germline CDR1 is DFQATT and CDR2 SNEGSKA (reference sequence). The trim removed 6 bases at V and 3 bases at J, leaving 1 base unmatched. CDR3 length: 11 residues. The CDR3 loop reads CSAGTDYGYTF. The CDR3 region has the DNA TGCAGTGCAGGGACAGACTATGGCTACACCTTC.